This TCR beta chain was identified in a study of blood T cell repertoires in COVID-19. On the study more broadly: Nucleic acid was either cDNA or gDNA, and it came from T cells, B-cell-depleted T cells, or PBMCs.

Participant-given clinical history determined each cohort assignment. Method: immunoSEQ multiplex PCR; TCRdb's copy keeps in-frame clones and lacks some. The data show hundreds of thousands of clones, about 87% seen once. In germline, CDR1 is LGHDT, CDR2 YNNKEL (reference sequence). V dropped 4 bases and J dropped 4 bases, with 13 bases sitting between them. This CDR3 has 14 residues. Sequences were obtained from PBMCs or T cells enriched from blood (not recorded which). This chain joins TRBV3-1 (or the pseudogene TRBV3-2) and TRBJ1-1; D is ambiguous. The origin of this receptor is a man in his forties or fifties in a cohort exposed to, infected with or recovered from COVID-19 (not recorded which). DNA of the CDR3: TGTGCCAGCAGCCGTGGAGGGTCGAGCACTGAAGCTTTCTTT. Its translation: CASSRGGSSTEAFF.